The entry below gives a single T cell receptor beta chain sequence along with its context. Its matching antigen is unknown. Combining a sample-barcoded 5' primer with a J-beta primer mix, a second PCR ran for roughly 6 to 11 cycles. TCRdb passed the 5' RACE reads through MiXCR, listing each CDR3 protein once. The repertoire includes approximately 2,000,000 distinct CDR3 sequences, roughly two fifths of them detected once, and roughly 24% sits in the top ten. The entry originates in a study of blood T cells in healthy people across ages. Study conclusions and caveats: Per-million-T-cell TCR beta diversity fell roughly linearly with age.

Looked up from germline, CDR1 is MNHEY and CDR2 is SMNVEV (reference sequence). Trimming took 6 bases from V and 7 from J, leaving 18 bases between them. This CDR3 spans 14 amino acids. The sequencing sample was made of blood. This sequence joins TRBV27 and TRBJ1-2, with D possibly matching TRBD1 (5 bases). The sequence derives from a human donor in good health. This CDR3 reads CASSSLRGEGGYTF. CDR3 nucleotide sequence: TGTGCCAGCAGCTCGCTTCGAGGGGAGGGTGGCTACACCTTC.